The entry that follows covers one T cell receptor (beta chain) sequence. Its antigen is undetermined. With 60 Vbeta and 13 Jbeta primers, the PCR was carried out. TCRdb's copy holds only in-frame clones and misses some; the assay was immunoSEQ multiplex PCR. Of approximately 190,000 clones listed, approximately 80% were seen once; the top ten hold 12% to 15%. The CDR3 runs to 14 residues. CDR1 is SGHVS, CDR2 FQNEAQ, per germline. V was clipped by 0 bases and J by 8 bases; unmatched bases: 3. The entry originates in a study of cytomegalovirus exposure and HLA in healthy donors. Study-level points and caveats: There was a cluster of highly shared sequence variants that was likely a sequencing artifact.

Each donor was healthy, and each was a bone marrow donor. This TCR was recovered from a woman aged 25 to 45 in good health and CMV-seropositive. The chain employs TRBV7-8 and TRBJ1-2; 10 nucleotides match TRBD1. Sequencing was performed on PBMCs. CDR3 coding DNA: TGTGCCAGCAGCTTAGCTGGGACAGGGGAAGGCTACACCTTC. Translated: CASSLAGTGEGYTF.